This T cell receptor (beta chain) is drawn from a study of T cell repertoires in cytomegalovirus infection. Study background: Based on public TCR beta signatures, there were indications of CMV infection and of a matching HLA type. General study findings and limits: There were HLA-C-restricted CMV-specific TCR beta clonotypes dominating the ex vivo response. People with CMV and the relevant HLA were identified by cumulative public TCR beta family frequency.

Remarks on this clonotype: The target antigen is unknown. The conserved closing phenylalanine or tryptophan is absent in this CDR3, likely reflecting a read error.

MiXCR, applied by TCRdb to the reads, yields one record per CDR3 protein. Seen here are around 740,000 distinct CDR3 sequences, 35% observed once, and the top ten hold 2.5% to 3.5%. The CDR3 is made up of 13 amino acids. Trimming pared 3 bases from V and 7 bases from J, leaving 12 bases between. The clonotype comes from a human donor in good health (CMV status not recorded). Some clones in this sample may be carry-over from other donors' samples. Sample: PBMCs. The J gene is TRBJ1-2, the V gene TRBV12-3 or TRBV12-4; D not certain. CDR3 sequence (DNA): TGTGCCAGCAGTTTTAGGGTGCTGGGTGGCTACACCTTA. Amino acids: CASSFRVLGGYTL.